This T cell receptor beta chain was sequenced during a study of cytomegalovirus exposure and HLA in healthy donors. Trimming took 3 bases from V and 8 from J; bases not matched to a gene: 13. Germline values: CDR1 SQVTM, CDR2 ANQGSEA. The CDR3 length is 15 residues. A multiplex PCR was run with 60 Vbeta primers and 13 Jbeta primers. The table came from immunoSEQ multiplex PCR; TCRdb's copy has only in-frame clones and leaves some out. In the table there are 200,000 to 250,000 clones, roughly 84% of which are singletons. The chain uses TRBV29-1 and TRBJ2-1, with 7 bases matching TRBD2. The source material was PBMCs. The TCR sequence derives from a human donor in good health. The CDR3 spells CSVDTRGVEGDEQFF. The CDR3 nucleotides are TGCAGCGTTGATACCCGGGGGGTTGAAGGTGATGAGCAGTTCTTC.